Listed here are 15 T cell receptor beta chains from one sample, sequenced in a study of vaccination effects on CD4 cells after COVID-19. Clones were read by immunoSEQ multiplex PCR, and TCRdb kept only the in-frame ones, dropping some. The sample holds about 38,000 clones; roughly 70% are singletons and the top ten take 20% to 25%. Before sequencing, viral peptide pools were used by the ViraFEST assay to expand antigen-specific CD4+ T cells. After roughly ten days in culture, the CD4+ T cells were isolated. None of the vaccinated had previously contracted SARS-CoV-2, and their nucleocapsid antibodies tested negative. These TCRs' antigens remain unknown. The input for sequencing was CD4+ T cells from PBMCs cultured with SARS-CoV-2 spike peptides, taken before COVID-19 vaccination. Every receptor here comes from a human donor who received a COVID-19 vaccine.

The CDR3 DNA follows: TGCAGTGCTAGTAGCACAGGGGAAAACACTGAAGCTTTCTTT. Its protein is CSASSTGENTEAFF. V usage is TRBV20-1 and J usage is TRBJ1-1; 7 bases line up with TRBD1. The CDR3 is 14 residues long. Germline V gene sequence: CDR1 DFQATT, CDR2 SNEGSKA (reference sequence). V lost 3 bases and J lost 2; bases outside the gene matches: 6.

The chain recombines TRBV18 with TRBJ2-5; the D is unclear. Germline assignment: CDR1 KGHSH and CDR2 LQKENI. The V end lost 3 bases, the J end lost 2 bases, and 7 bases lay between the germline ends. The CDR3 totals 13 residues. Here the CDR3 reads CASSPWNQETQYF. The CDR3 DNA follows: TGTGCCAGCTCACCCTGGAATCAAGAGACCCAGTACTTC.

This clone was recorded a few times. Here the CDR3 reads CASSVAFSGGGEQFF. The CDR3 DNA reads TGTGCCAGCAGCGTAGCTTTTAGCGGGGGAGGTGAGCAGTTCTTC. The chain is built from TRBV9 and TRBJ2-1; TRBD2 matches 9 bases. The germline CDR1 and CDR2 sequences are SGDLS and YYNGEE. Trimming at V came to 0 bases and at J to 9 bases, leaving 7 bases not matched to a gene. The CDR3 has 15 residues. The whole variable domain, filled in from reference TRBV9 and TRBJ2-1, reads DSGVTQTPKHLITATGQRVTLRCSPRSGDLSVYWYQQSLDQGLQFLIQYYNGEERAKGNILERFSAQQFPDLHSELNLSSLELGDSALYFCASSVAFSGGGEQFFGPGTRLTVL.

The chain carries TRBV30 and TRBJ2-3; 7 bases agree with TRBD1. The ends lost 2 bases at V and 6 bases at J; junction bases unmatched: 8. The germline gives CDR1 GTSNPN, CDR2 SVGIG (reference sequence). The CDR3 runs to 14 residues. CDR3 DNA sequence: TGTGCCTGGAGTAAGGGGGCAGGTCTCGATACGCAGTATTTT. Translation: CAWSKGAGLDTQYF.

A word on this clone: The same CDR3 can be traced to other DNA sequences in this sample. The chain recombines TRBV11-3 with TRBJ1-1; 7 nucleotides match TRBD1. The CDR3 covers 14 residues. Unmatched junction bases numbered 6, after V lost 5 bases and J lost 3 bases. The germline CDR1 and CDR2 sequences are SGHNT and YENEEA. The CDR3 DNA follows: TGTGCCAGCAGCGGAGGGGGCGCCTACACTGAAGCTTTCTTT. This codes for CASSGGGAYTEAFF.

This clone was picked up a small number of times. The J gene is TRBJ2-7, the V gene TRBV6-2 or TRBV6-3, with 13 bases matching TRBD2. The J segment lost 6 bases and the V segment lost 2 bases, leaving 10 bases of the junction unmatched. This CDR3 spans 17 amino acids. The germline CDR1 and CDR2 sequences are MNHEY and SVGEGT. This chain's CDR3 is CASSYNLGTSGIGEQYF. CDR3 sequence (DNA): TGTGCCAGCAGTTACAACCTCGGGACTAGCGGGATTGGCGAGCAGTACTTC.

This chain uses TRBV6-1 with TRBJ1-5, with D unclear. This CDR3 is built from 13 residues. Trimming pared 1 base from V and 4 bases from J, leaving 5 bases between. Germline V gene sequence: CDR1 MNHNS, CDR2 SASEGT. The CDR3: CASSEVENQPQHF. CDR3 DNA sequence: TGTGCCAGCAGTGAAGTCGAGAATCAGCCCCAGCATTTT.

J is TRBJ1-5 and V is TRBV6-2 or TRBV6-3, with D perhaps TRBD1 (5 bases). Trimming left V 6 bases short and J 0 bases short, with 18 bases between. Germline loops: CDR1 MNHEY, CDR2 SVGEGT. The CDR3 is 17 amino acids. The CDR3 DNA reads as TGTGCCAGCAGCCGCGCAACCTCAGGGTATAGCAATCAGCCCCAGCATTTT. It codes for CASSRATSGYSNQPQHF.

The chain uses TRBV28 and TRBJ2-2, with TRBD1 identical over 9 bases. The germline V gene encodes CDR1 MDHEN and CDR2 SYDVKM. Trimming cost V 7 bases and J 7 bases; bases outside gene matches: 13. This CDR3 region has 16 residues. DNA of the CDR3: TGTGCCAGCACCACGGGACAGGGAGGTATCCACGGGGAGCTGTTTTTT. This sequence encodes CASTTGQGGIHGELFF.

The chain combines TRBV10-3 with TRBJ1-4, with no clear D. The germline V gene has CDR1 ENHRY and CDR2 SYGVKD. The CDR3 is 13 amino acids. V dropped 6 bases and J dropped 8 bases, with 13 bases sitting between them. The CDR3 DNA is TGTGCCATCAGCCCCGGGCTCTCCGAAAAACTGTTTTTT. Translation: CAISPGLSEKLFF.

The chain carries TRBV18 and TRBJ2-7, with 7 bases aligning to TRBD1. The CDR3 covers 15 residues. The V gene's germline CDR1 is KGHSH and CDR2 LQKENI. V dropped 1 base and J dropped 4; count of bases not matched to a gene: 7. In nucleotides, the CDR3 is TGTGCCAGCTCACCACAATGGGACAGAACATACGAGCAGTACTTC. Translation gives CASSPQWDRTYEQYF. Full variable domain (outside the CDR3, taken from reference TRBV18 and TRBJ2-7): NAGVMQNPRHLVRRRGQEARLRCSPMKGHSHVYWYRQLPEEGLKFMVYLQKENIIDESGMPKERFSAEFPKEGPSILRIQQVVRGDSAAYFCASSPQWDRTYEQYFGPGTRLTVT.

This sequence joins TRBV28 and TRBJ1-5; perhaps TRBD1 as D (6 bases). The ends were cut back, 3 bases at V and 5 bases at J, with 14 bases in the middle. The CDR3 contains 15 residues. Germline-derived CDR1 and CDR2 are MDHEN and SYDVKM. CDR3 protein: CASSFADRPHQPQHF. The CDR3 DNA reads TGTGCCAGCAGTTTCGCCGACAGGCCGCATCAGCCCCAGCATTTT.

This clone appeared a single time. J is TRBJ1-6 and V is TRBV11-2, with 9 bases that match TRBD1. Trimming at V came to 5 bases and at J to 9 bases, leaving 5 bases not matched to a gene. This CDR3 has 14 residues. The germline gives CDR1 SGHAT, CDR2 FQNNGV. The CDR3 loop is CASSPDRGGSPLHF. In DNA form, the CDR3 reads TGTGCCAGCAGCCCGGACAGGGGAGGTTCACCCCTCCACTTT.

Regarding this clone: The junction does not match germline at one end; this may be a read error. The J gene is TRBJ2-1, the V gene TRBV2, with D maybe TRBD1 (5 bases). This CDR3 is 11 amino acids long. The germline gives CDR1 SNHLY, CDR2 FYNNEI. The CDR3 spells CASSEGLVGLF. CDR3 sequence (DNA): TGTGCCAGCAGTGAGGGGCTAGTCGGGCTCTTC.

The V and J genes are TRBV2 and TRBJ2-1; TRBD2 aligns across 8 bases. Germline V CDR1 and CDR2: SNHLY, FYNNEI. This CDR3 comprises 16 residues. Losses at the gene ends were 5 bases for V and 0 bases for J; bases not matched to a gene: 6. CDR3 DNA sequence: TGTGCCAGCAGTTACGAGCGGGGGAGCTCCTACAATGAGCAGTTCTTC. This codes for CASSYERGSSYNEQFF.